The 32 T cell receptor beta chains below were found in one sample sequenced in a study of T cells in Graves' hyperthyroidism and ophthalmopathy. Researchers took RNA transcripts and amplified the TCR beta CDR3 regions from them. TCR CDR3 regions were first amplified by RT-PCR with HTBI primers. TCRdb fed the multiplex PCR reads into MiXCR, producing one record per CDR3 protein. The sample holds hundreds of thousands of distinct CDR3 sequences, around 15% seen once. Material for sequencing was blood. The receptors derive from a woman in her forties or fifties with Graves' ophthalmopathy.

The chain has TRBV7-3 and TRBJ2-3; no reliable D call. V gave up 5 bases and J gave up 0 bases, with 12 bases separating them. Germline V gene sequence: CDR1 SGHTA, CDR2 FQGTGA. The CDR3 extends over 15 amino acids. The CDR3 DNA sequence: TGTGCCAGCAGCCCCATAGGTCCAAGCACAGATACGCAGTATTTT. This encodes CASSPIGPSTDTQYF. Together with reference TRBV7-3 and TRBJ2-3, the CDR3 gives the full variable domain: GAGVSQTPSNKVTEKGKYVELRCDPISGHTALYWYRQSLGQGPEFLIYFQGTGAADDSGLPNDRFFAVRPEGSVSTLKIQRTERGDSAVYLCASSPIGPSTDTQYFGPGTRLTVL.

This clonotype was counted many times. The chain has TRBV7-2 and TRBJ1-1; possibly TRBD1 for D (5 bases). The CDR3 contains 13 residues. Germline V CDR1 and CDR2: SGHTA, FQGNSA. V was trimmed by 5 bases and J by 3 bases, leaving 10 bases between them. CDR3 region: CASSPGLHTEAFF. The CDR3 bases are TGTGCCAGCAGCCCGGGACTGCACACTGAAGCTTTCTTT.

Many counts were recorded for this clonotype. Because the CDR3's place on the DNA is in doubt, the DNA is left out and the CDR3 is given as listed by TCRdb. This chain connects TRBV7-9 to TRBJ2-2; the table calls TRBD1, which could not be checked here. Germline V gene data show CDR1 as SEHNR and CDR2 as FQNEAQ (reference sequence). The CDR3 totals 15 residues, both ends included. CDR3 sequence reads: CASRPTGLGPGSCFF.

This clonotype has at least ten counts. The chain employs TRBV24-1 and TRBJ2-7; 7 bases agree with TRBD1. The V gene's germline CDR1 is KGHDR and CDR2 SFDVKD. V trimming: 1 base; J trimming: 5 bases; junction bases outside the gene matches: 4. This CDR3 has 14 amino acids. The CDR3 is CATSDFRRGNEQYF. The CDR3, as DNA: TGTGCCACCAGTGATTTCCGCAGGGGGAACGAGCAGTACTTC.

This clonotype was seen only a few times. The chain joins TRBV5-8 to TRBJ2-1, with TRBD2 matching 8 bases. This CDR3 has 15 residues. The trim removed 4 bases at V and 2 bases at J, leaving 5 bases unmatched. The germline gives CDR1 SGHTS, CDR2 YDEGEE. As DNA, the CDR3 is TGTGCCAGCAGCCCGGGACTAGTAACCTACAATGAGCAGTTCTTC. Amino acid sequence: CASSPGLVTYNEQFF.

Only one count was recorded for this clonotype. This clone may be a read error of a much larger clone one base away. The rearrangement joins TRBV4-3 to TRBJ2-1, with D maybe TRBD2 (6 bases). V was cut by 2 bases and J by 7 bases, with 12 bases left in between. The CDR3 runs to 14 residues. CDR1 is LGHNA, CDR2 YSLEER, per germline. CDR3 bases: TGCGCCAGCAGCCAATGGGCCCGGGGGAATGAGCAGTTCTTC. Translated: CASSQWARGNEQFF.

The CDR3 is CASSPERRSYNEQFF. For the CDR3, the DNA is TGTGCCAGCAGTCCCGAGAGGAGGTCCTACAATGAGCAGTTCTTC. The chain links TRBV6-4 to TRBJ2-1; D is perhaps TRBD2 (5 bases). Germline values: CDR1 MRHNA, CDR2 SNTAGT. The CDR3 is 15 amino acids. With 5 bases removed from V and 1 base from J, the gap between germline ends came to 12 bases.

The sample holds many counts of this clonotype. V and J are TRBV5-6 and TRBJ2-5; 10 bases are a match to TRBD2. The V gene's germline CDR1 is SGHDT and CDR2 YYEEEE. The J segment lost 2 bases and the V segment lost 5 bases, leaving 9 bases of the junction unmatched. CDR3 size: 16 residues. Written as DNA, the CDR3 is TGTGCCAGCAGTGGGACCACTAGCGGGAATCAAGAGACCCAGTACTTC. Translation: CASSGTTSGNQETQYF.

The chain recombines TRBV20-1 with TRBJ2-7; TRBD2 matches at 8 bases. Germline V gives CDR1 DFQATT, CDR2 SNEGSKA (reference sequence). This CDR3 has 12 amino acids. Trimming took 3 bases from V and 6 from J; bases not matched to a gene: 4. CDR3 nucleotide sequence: TGCAGTGCTAGCGGGAGGGGGGTCGAGCAGTACTTC. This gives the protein CSASGRGVEQYF.

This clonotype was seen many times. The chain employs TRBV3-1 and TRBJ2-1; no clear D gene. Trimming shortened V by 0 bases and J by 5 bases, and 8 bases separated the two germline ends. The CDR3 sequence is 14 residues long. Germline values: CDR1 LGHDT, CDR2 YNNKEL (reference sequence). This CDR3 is CASSQDPPNNEQFF. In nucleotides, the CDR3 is TGTGCCAGCAGCCAAGATCCCCCTAACAATGAGCAGTTCTTC.

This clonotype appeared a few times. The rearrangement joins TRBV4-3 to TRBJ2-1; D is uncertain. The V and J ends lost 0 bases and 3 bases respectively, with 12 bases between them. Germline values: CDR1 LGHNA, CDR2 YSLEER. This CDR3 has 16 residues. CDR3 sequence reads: CASSQEVRAGYNEQFF. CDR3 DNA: TGCGCCAGCAGCCAAGAGGTTAGGGCAGGCTACAATGAGCAGTTCTTC.

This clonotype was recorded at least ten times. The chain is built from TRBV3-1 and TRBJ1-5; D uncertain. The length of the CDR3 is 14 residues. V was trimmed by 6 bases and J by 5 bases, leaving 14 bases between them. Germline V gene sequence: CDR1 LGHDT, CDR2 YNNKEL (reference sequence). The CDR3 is CASSHGVGDQPQHF. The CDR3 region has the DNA TGTGCCAGCAGTCATGGGGTTGGGGATCAGCCCCAGCATTTT.

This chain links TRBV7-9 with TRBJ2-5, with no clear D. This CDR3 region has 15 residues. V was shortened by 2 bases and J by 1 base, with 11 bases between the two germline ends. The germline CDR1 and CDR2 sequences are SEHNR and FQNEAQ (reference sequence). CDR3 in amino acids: CASSLRSGIQETQYF. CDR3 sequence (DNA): TGTGCCAGCAGCTTACGGAGTGGCATCCAAGAGACCCAGTACTTC.

The CDR3 region is CASSARLGVRETQYF. CDR3 nucleotide sequence: TGTGCCAGCAGTGCCAGGTTGGGGGTAAGGGAGACCCAGTACTTC. The chain employs TRBV6-1 and TRBJ2-5, with D perhaps TRBD1 or TRBD2 (5 bases each). V gave up 4 bases and J gave up 5 bases, with 17 bases separating them. Germline values: CDR1 MNHNS, CDR2 SASEGT. The CDR3 totals 15 residues.

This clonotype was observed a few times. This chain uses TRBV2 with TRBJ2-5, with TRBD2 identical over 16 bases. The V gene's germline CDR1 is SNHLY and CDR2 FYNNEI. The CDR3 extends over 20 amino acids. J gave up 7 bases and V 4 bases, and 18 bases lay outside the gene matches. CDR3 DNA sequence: TGTGCCAGCAGTGGGGTGGGGGGGACTAGCGGGAGGGGGGCCCTAGGGACCCAGTACTTC. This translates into CASSGVGGTSGRGALGTQYF.

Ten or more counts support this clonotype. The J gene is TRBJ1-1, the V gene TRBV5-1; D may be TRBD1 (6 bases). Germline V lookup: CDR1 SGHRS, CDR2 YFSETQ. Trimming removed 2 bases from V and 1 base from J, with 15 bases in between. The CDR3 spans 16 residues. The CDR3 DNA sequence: TGCGCCAGCAGCTTCGATATACAGGGCCCGAACACTGAAGCTTTCTTT. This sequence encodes CASSFDIQGPNTEAFF.

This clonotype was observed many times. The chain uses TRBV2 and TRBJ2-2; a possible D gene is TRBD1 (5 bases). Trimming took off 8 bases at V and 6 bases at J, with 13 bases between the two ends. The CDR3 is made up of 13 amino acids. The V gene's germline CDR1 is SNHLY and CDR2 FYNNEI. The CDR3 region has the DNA TGTGCCAGCCTCACAGGAGCTGCCGGGGAGCTGTTTTTT. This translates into CASLTGAAGELFF.

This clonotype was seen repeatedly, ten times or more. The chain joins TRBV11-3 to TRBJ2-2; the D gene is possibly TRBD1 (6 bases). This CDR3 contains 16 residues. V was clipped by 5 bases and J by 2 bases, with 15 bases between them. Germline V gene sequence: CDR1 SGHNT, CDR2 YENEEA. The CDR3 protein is CASSPLAGDNTGELFF. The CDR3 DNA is TGTGCCAGCAGCCCACTCGCAGGGGACAACACCGGGGAGCTGTTTTTT. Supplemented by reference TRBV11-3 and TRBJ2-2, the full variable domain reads EAGVVQSPRYKIIEKKQPVAFWCNPISGHNTLYWYLQNLGQGPELLIRYENEEAVDDSQLPKDRFSAERLKGVDSTLKIQPAELGDSAVYLCASSPLAGDNTGELFFGEGSRLTVL.

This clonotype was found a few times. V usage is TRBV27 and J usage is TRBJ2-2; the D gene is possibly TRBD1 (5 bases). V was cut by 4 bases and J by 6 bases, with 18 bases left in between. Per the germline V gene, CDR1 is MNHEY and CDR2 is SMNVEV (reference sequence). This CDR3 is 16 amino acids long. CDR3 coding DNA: TGTGCCAGCAGTTCCCCCGCCCTTCAGGGTCCCGGGGAGCTGTTTTTT. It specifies CASSSPALQGPGELFF.

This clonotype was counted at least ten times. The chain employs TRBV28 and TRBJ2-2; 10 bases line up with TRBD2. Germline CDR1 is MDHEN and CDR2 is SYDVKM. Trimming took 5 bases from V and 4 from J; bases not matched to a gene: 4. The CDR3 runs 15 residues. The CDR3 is CASSRTSGATGELFF. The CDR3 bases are TGTGCCAGCAGTAGGACTAGCGGCGCCACCGGGGAGCTGTTTTTT.

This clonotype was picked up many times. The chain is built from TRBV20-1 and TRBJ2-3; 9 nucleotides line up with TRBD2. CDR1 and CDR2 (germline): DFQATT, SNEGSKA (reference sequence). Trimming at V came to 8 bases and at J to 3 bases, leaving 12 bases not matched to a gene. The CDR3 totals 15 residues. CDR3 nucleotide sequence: TGCAGTACCGAAGGGGGCGGGAGGGGAACAGATACGCAGTATTTT. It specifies CSTEGGGRGTDTQYF.

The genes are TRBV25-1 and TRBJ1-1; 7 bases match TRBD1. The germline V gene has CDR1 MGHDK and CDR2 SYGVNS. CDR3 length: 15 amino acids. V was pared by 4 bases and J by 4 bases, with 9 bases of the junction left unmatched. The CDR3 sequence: CASSGVGGAGTEAFF. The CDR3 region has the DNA TGTGCCAGCAGTGGAGTAGGGGGCGCGGGCACTGAAGCTTTCTTT. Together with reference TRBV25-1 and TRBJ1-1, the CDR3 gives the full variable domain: EADIYQTPRYLVIGTGKKITLECSQTMGHDKMYWYQQDPGMELHLIHYSYGVNSTEKGDLSSESTVSRIRTEHFPLTLESARPSHTSQYLCASSGVGGAGTEAFFGQGTRLTVV.

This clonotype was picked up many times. CDR3 nucleotide sequence: TGTGCCAGCAGCTTTCCCGCCGCGAAGCTAGTGGAGAGCACAGATACGCAGTATTTT. It yields the protein CASSFPAAKLVESTDTQYF. This sequence joins TRBV28 and TRBJ2-3; the D is unclear. Trimming shortened V by 6 bases and J by 0 bases, and 25 bases separated the two germline ends. Germline loops: CDR1 MDHEN, CDR2 SYDVKM. This CDR3 comprises 19 residues.

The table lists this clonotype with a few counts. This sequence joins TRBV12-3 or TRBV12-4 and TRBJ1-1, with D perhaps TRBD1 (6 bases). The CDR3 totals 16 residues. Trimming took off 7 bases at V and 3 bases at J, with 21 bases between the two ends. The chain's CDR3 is CASTNPRQARDTEAFF. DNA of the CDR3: TGTGCCAGCACGAACCCTCGACAGGCCAGGGACACTGAAGCTTTCTTT.

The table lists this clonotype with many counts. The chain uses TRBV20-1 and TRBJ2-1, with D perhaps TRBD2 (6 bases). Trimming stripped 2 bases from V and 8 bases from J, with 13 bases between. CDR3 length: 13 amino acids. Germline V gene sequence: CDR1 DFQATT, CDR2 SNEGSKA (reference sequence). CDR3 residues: CSARPGVMDEQFF. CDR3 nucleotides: TGCAGTGCTAGACCGGGAGTTATGGATGAGCAGTTCTTC.

DNA for the CDR3: TGTGCCAGTAGTATCCCAACAGGGGTGGATTCACCCCTCCACTTT. This encodes CASSIPTGVDSPLHF. The chain uses TRBV19 and TRBJ1-6, with 7 positions matching TRBD1. Germline V gene data show CDR1 as LNHDA and CDR2 as SQIVND (reference sequence). Trimming cost V 3 bases and J 8 bases; bases outside gene matches: 7. The length of the CDR3 is 15 residues.

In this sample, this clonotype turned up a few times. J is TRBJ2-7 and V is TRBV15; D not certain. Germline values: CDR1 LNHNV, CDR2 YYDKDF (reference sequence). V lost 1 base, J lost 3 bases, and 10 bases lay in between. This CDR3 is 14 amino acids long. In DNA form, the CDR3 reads TGTGCCACCAGCAGAGGACTGGAAATCTACGAGCAGTACTTC. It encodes CATSRGLEIYEQYF.

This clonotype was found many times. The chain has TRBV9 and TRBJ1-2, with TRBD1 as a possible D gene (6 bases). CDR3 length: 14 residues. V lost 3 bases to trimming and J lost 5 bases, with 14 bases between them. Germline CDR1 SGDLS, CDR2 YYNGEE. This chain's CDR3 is CASSAASQGYGYTF. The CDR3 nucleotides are TGTGCCAGCAGCGCCGCTTCTCAGGGGTATGGCTACACCTTC.

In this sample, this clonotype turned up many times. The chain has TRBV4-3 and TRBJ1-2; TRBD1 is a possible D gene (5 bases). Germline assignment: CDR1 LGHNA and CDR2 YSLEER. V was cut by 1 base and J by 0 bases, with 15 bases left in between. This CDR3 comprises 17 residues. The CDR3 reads CASSQATGLVPNYGYTF. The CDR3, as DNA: TGCGCCAGCAGCCAAGCTACAGGCCTAGTTCCTAACTATGGCTACACCTTC.

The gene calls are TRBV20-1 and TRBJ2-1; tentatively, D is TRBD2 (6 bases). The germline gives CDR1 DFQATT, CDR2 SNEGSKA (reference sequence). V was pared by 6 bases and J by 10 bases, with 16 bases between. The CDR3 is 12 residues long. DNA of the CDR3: TGCAGTGCAGAAGTAGCGGTTGGGGAGCAGTTCTTC. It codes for CSAEVAVGEQFF.

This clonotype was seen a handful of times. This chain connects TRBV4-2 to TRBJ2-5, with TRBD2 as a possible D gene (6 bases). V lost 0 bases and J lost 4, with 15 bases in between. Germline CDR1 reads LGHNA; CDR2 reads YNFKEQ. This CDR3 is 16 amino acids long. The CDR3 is CASSQEEGIQTETQYF. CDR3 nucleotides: TGTGCCAGCAGCCAAGAGGAGGGTATCCAAACAGAGACCCAGTACTTC.

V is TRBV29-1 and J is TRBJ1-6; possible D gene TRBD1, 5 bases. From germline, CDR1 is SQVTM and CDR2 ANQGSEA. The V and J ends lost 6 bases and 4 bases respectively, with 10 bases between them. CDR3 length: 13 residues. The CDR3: CSVSTAYNSPLHF. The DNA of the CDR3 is TGCAGCGTATCGACAGCTTATAATTCACCCCTCCACTTT.